Described below is a single TCR beta chain sequence and its context. Possible read error: a much larger clone is one base away. Trimming left V 4 bases short and J 4 bases short, with 13 bases between. Germline loops: CDR1 MNHEY, CDR2 SVGEGT. The CDR3 is 14 amino acids. The sample comes from a study of T-cell reconstitution after alpha-beta-depleted transplantation in children. Unique molecular identifiers were incorporated into the prepared TCRbeta library. TCRdb processed the PCR reads anew with MiXCR; each CDR3 protein has one entry. Here the sample spans 230,000 or so distinct CDR3 sequences, approximately 9.9% being singletons.

The rearrangement links TRBV6-2 or TRBV6-3 to TRBJ2-5, with D unresolved. The sequenced sample was PBMCs from the stem cell graft donor, obtained from the stem cell graft. The TCR sequence derives from a human donor who donated a stem cell graft to a child with SCID. The CDR3 nucleotides read TGTGCCAGCAGTTCCGGTTTAGCTCGAGAGACCCAGTACTTC. Its protein is CASSSGLARETQYF.